This T cell receptor (beta chain) originates from a study of T cell changes during pregnancy in multiple sclerosis (dated by TCRdb to between 2017 and 2020). Notes on the research overall: In women with multiple sclerosis, the researchers looked at how the T cell repertoire shifted as pregnancy progressed.

This clone was seen more than once but under ten times. Its antigen remains undetermined. Per-base qualities were not stored, and no clone one base away is much larger. Libraries were built with the immunoSEQ multiplex PCR assay. The source is immuneACCESS, and TCRdb retained only in-frame sequences with V and J called. Part of the clones is not carried over; for the studies checked, unresolved V genes explain less than half of this, and the remainder is unexplained. Across this sample there are about 60,000 clones, with around 96% seen only once. The ten largest clones represent about 2.3% of the sample. This clonotype was obtained from a female donor with multiple sclerosis, enrolled in a pregnancy study. The sequencing used CD8+ T cells from peripheral blood mononuclear cells, collected after pregnancy.

The CDR3 region has the sequence CASRYGQGGYEQYF. In nucleotide form, the sequence is TGTGCCAGCAGATACGGACAGGGGGGCTACGAGCAGTACTTC. The rearrangement combines TRBV6-5 with TRBJ2-7, with 10 bases aligning to TRBD1. Based on the germline V gene, the CDR1 and CDR2 sequences are MNHEY and SVGAGI. V has 6 bases trimmed and J has 3 bases trimmed; junction bases matching no gene number 5. The CDR3 sequence holds 14 residues, the cysteine and phenylalanine included. The kept DNA is CDR3 alone, 42 bases in frame from the first base.